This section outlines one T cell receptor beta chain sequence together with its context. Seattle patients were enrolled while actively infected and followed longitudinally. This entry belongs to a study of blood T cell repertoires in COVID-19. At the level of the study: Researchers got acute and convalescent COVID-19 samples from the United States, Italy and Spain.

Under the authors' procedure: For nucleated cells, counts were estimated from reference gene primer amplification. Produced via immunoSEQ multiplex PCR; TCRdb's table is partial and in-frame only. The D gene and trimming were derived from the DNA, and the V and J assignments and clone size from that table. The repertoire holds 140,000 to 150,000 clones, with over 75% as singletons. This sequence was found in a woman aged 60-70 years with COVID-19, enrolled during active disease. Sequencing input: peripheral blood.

The CDR3 DNA reads as TGTGCCAGCAGCCCCCGACAGGGGAACACTGAAGCTTTCTTT. This encodes CASSPRQGNTEAFF. The chain has TRBV9 and TRBJ1-1; TRBD1 matches 7 bases. Germline V gene sequence: CDR1 SGDLS, CDR2 YYNGEE. The ends lost 4 bases at V and 1 base at J; junction bases unmatched: 4. CDR3 length: 14 residues.